This passage covers 24 T cell receptor beta chains from one sample sequenced in a study of blood T cells in healthy people across ages. Primed by a sample-barcoded 5' primer and a J-beta primer mix, a second PCR proceeded for roughly 7 to 12 cycles. Each CDR3 protein is one row after TCRdb ran MiXCR on the 5' RACE reads. The sample has 1.2 million to 1.5 million distinct CDR3 sequences, around 39% seen once. Sequenced input: blood. The receptors shown here come from a woman aged 18-35 years in good health.

The V gene is TRBV27, the J gene TRBJ2-4, with D possibly TRBD2 on 5 matching bases. The V and J ends lost 4 bases and 1 base respectively, with 11 bases between them. Per germline, CDR1 MNHEY and CDR2 SMNVEV (reference sequence). The CDR3 is 15 residues long. CDR3 protein: CASSSPGMAKNIQYF. CDR3 DNA sequence: TGTGCCAGCAGTTCCCCGGGGATGGCCAAAAACATTCAGTACTTC.

This clonotype turned up a few times. This chain uses TRBV12-5 with TRBJ2-7; D possibly corresponds to TRBD1 (6 bases). This CDR3 has 14 residues. V dropped 2 bases and J dropped 3 bases, with 11 bases sitting between them. CDR1 LGHNT and CDR2 FRNRAP come from the germline V gene. The CDR3 coding sequence is TGTGCTAGTGGTTTGAGGACAGTGAGCTACGAGCAGTACTTC. As protein: CASGLRTVSYEQYF.

This chain links TRBV18 with TRBJ2-1, with D perhaps TRBD1 (6 bases). The DNA end is more similar to TRBJ2-7, so the J call may be wrong. The length of the CDR3 is 16 residues. Germline V gives CDR1 KGHSH, CDR2 LQKENI. The CDR3: CASSTTGTRSYNEQYF. In nucleotides, the CDR3 is TGTGCCAGCTCGACAACAGGGACCCGCTCCTACAATGAGCAGTACTTC.

The V gene is TRBV6-4, the J gene TRBJ2-1; possibly TRBD1 or TRBD2 for D (7 bases each). CDR1 MRHNA and CDR2 SNTAGT come from the germline V gene. The germline V and J ends were trimmed by 4 bases and 6 bases, with 22 bases remaining between them. This CDR3 contains 17 residues. CDR3 region: CASSGSGGTEWFNEQFF. CDR3 nucleotides: TGTGCCAGCAGTGGCTCCGGGGGGACAGAGTGGTTCAATGAGCAGTTCTTC.

This clonotype was found a few times. This rearrangement joins TRBV14 to TRBJ2-1, with 12 nucleotides matching TRBD2. This CDR3 region has 16 residues. Germline-derived CDR1 and CDR2 are SGHDN and FVKESK. Germline trimming cut 1 base from V and 6 bases from J; bases unmatched to any gene: 4. CDR3 coding DNA: TGTGCCAGCAGCCAAGTTTGGACTAGCGGGATCAATGAGCAGTTCTTC. It yields the protein CASSQVWTSGINEQFF.

The V gene is TRBV12-3 or TRBV12-4, the J gene TRBJ2-3; D might be TRBD2 (5 bases). Trimming pared 7 bases from V and 2 bases from J, leaving 13 bases between. The CDR3 is 14 amino acids. The CDR3 bases are TGTGCCAGCACCGGGAAGCCCCTCACAGATACGCAGTATTTT. Its translation is CASTGKPLTDTQYF.

This clonotype has more than one count but fewer than ten. The chain couples TRBV7-9 to TRBJ2-3; D might be TRBD2 (5 bases). The CDR3 contains 15 residues. Deletions cut 5 bases from V and 1 base from J, with 13 bases between. Germline loops: CDR1 SEHNR, CDR2 FQNEAQ (reference sequence). CDR3 amino acids: CASSQLGSGTDTQYF. CDR3 DNA: TGTGCCAGCAGCCAACTAGGGAGCGGCACAGATACGCAGTATTTT.

This chain links TRBV6-5 with TRBJ1-1, with D possibly matching TRBD1 (5 bases). Germline V gene lookup returns CDR1 MNHEY and CDR2 SVGAGI. This CDR3 contains 13 residues. Trimming left V 7 bases short and J 5 bases short, with 14 bases between. The chain's CDR3 is CASTLRGETEAFF. The CDR3 nucleotides read TGTGCCAGCACCCTACGGGGGGAGACTGAAGCTTTCTTT.

The sample holds a few counts of this clonotype. The chain links TRBV10-3 to TRBJ1-5; 7 bases are a match to TRBD1. The CDR3 contains 14 residues. The germline gives CDR1 ENHRY, CDR2 SYGVKD. Germline trimming cut 3 bases from V and 3 bases from J; bases unmatched to any gene: 2. CDR3 protein: CAISEDRDNQPQHF. In nucleotides, the CDR3 is TGTGCCATCAGTGAAGACAGGGACAATCAGCCCCAGCATTTT.

The chain joins TRBV27 to TRBJ2-7; D is perhaps TRBD1 (6 bases). Trimming stripped 2 bases from V and 0 bases from J, with 11 bases between. The CDR3 spans 15 residues. Per the germline V gene, CDR1 is MNHEY and CDR2 is SMNVEV (reference sequence). The CDR3 DNA reads as TGTGCCAGCAGTTTAAAGGGACACAGCTCCTACGAGCAGTACTTC. Translated: CASSLKGHSSYEQYF.

In this sample, this clonotype turned up once. For the CDR3, the DNA is TGCAGTGCTAGTATTGTACAGGGAAGCAATCAGCCCCAGCATTTT. It translates to CSASIVQGSNQPQHF. This sequence joins TRBV20-1 and TRBJ1-5; D might be TRBD1 (6 bases). CDR3 length: 15 amino acids. V shed 3 bases and J shed 1 base, with 13 bases lying between them. The V gene's germline CDR1 is DFQATT and CDR2 SNEGSKA (reference sequence).

Comment on this clonotype: A far larger clone is only one base removed, so a read error is likely. The chain carries TRBV6-1 and TRBJ2-4; 10 positions match TRBD1. The DNA end favors TRBJ2-7, so the J call may be wrong. The CDR3 has 14 residues. Per the germline V gene, CDR1 is MNHNS and CDR2 is SASEGT. For the CDR3, the DNA is TGTGCCAGCAGCCCCGGGACAGGGGCCTTCGAGCAGTACTTC. Translated: CASSPGTGAFEQYF.

This clonotype was observed many times. V usage is TRBV12-3 or TRBV12-4 and J usage is TRBJ1-1; D might be TRBD1 (5 bases). V was shortened by 2 bases and J by 5 bases, with 9 bases between the two germline ends. The CDR3 loop spans 13 amino acids. CDR3 sequence: CASSLQGGTEAFF. Here the CDR3 DNA reads TGTGCCAGCAGTTTACAGGGAGGGACTGAAGCTTTCTTT.

This clonotype has a handful of counts. The chain couples TRBV20-1 to TRBJ2-5; D might be TRBD2 (5 bases). Germline-derived CDR1 and CDR2 are DFQATT and SNEGSKA (reference sequence). The CDR3 runs to 17 residues. V lost 6 bases and J 1 base, leaving 24 bases between the germline ends. The CDR3, as DNA: TGCAGTGCCCCGCCCCCATTAGTAGCGCGATTCCAAGAGACCCAGTACTTC. Translated, it gives CSAPPPLVARFQETQYF.

This clonotype occurred a few times. This sequence joins TRBV20-1 and TRBJ2-1; 9 bases are shared with TRBD2. CDR1 is DFQATT and CDR2 is SNEGSKA in the germline V gene (reference sequence). After removal of 2 bases from V and 7 bases from J, the junction contained 9 bases not matched to a gene. The CDR3 consists of 15 residues. CDR3 DNA: TGCAGTGCTAGACCTCCGGGACTAGCTCCTAATGAGCAGTTCTTC. Amino acids: CSARPPGLAPNEQFF.

This chain connects TRBV6-2 or TRBV6-3 to TRBJ2-1, with 12 bases that match TRBD1. Per the germline V gene, CDR1 is MNHEY and CDR2 is SVGEGT. After removal of 6 bases from V and 0 bases from J, the junction contained 12 bases not matched to a gene. The CDR3 is made up of 19 amino acids. Here the CDR3 reads CASSSPGTGGFSSYNEQFF. CDR3 nucleotide sequence: TGTGCCAGCAGCTCCCCCGGGACAGGGGGCTTTAGCTCCTACAATGAGCAGTTCTTC.

This chain links TRBV3-1 with TRBJ2-7, with D perhaps matching TRBD1 or TRBD2 (5 bases each). V was trimmed by 5 bases and J by 0 bases, leaving 17 bases between them. Germline V gives CDR1 LGHDT, CDR2 YNNKEL (reference sequence). This CDR3 has 16 amino acids. The CDR3 region is CASSSEGRALSYEQYF. The CDR3 DNA reads TGTGCCAGCAGCTCCGAGGGCAGGGCCCTCTCCTACGAGCAGTACTTC.

The chain employs TRBV6-5 and TRBJ2-7; 10 bases map to TRBD2. The CDR3 covers 14 residues. J was trimmed by 2 bases and V by 7 bases; bases with no gene match: 5. Germline V gene data show CDR1 as MNHEY and CDR2 as SVGAGI. The CDR3 DNA is TGTGCCAGCAAAACTAGCGGGAATGCCTACGAGCAGTACTTC. It specifies CASKTSGNAYEQYF.

The table lists this clonotype with a few counts. The rearrangement links TRBV7-2 to TRBJ2-1, with 9 bases fitting TRBD1. The CDR3 is 15 residues long. CDR1 and CDR2 from the germline V gene are SGHTA and FQGNSA. Germline trimming cut 5 bases from V and 6 bases from J; bases unmatched to any gene: 8. In DNA form, the CDR3 reads TGTGCCAGCAGCCCAAACAGGGGGCGTCCCAATGAGCAGTTCTTC. Protein sequence: CASSPNRGRPNEQFF.

The table lists this clonotype with a few counts. The chain recombines TRBV5-1 with TRBJ2-1; 13 bases map to TRBD2. The junction had 5 bases not matched to a gene; V was cut back by 4 bases and J by 7 bases. Germline assignment: CDR1 SGHRS and CDR2 YFSETQ. CDR3 size: 15 residues. CDR3 amino acids: CASSITSGRANEQFF. CDR3 bases: TGCGCCAGCAGCATTACTAGCGGGAGGGCGAATGAGCAGTTCTTC.

This clonotype was seen only a few times. The chain couples TRBV7-9 to TRBJ2-7, with 8 bases identical to TRBD2. CDR1 is SEHNR and CDR2 is FQNEAQ in the germline V gene (reference sequence). The CDR3 runs 15 residues. V trimming: 5 bases; J trimming: 3 bases; junction bases outside the gene matches: 9. CDR3 bases: TGTGCCAGCAGCCAACCTACAACTAGCGGCTACGAGCAGTACTTC. As protein: CASSQPTTSGYEQYF.

This clonotype was picked up a small number of times. The chain uses TRBV7-9 and TRBJ1-4, with D tentatively TRBD1 (5 bases). The CDR3 consists of 15 residues. The V gene's germline CDR1 is SEHNR and CDR2 FQNEAQ (reference sequence). Trimming shortened V by 4 bases and J by 7 bases, and 16 bases separated the two germline ends. The CDR3 reads CASSSKKGFGEKLFF. CDR3 nucleotide sequence: TGTGCCAGCAGCTCGAAAAAGGGGTTTGGTGAAAAACTGTTTTTT.

This clonotype was seen only a few times. The chain links TRBV14 to TRBJ2-3; D not certain. From germline, CDR1 is SGHDN and CDR2 FVKESK. Trimming took 2 bases from V and 5 from J, leaving 8 bases between them. The CDR3 runs 13 residues. The CDR3 spells CASSQIEGDTQYF. As DNA, the CDR3 is TGTGCCAGCAGCCAAATAGAAGGAGATACGCAGTATTTT.

J is TRBJ1-2 and V is TRBV20-1; 9 nucleotides line up with TRBD1. The CDR3 has 14 residues. Per the germline V gene, CDR1 is DFQATT and CDR2 is SNEGSKA (reference sequence). The V and J ends lost 3 bases and 4 bases, in that order; junction bases with no gene match: 6. The CDR3 sequence is CSASGTGFGYGYTF. The CDR3 bases are TGCAGTGCTAGTGGGACAGGGTTCGGCTATGGCTACACCTTC.